This passage covers 21 T cell receptor beta chains from one sample sequenced in a study of regulatory T cells in long-lasting Graves disease. Libraries of TCR beta came from iRepertoire HTBI primers plus Arm-PCR of CDR3 regions. In TCRdb, the multiplex PCR reads were re-called with MiXCR into one record per CDR3 protein. Of 500,000 or so distinct CDR3 sequences listed, roughly 15% are singletons. Stated time point: newly diagnosed GD, antithyroid drugs for less than 3 months. PBMCs were the source of the RNA used for TCR sequencing. The sample also formed part of further work on T cells in Graves' hyperthyroidism and ophthalmopathy.

Sequenced material: peripheral blood mononuclear cells (PBMCs), taken at new diagnosis, from a patient treated with antithyroid drugs. The origin of the receptors is a woman aged 35-65 years with Graves disease.

There are many counts of this clonotype. The chain combines TRBV2 with TRBJ2-3, with D tentatively TRBD2 (7 bases). This CDR3 is 14 amino acids long. V lost 7 bases and J 1 base, leaving 12 bases between the germline ends. Germline lookup yields CDR1 SNHLY and CDR2 FYNNEI. The DNA for the CDR3 is TGTGCCAGCAAAACGGGGGGCCGCACAGATACGCAGTATTTT. It codes for CASKTGGRTDTQYF.

The rearrangement joins TRBV11-2 to TRBJ2-2; TRBD1 agrees at 9 bases. This CDR3 has 18 amino acids. V trimming: 5 bases; J trimming: 3 bases; junction bases outside the gene matches: 13. From germline, CDR1 is SGHAT and CDR2 FQNNGV. CDR3 coding DNA: TGTGCCAGCAGCACACCCAAGTGGCGGACAGGGGACACCGGGGAGCTGTTTTTT. As protein: CASSTPKWRTGDTGELFF.

The J gene is TRBJ2-5, the V gene TRBV9; D may be TRBD2 (5 bases). The CDR3 is 15 amino acids. V dropped 4 bases and J dropped 4 bases, with 17 bases sitting between them. Germline V gene sequence: CDR1 SGDLS, CDR2 YYNGEE. CDR3 DNA sequence: TGTGCCAGCAGCCTCGGAGAGGGTTACCTAGAGACCCAGTACTTC. Protein product: CASSLGEGYLETQYF.

This clonotype occurred a few times. V and J are TRBV7-9 and TRBJ1-4; D is perhaps TRBD1 (6 bases). CDR1 is SEHNR, CDR2 FQNEAQ, per germline (reference sequence). V was pared by 5 bases and J by 4 bases, with 14 bases between. The CDR3 loop spans 15 amino acids. The CDR3 loop reads CASSTWTDINEKLFF. As DNA, the CDR3 is TGTGCCAGCAGCACATGGACAGACATTAATGAAAAACTGTTTTTT.

The chain has TRBV20-1 and TRBJ1-2; maybe TRBD1 (6 bases). The CDR3 spans 14 residues. CDR1 DFQATT and CDR2 SNEGSKA come from the germline V gene (reference sequence). V gave up 5 bases and J gave up 8 bases, with 21 bases separating them. The CDR3 sequence is CSAHLYRESSGYTF. In DNA form, the CDR3 reads TGCAGTGCTCACCTATACAGGGAATCGAGCGGCTACACCTTC.

This clonotype was counted a few times. The chain uses TRBV5-1 and TRBJ2-2; either TRBD1 or TRBD2 may supply D (5 bases each). The CDR3 runs to 15 residues. Between the trimmed V and J ends, which lost 4 bases and 4 bases, there was a span of 14 bases. The germline V gene encodes CDR1 SGHRS and CDR2 YFSETQ. This CDR3 reads CASSLRDQRTGELFF. The CDR3, as DNA: TGCGCCAGCAGCCTTAGGGACCAACGCACCGGGGAGCTGTTTTTT.

The chain combines TRBV2 with TRBJ2-2; TRBD2 agrees at 8 bases. The CDR3 totals 16 residues. Germline V gene sequence: CDR1 SNHLY, CDR2 FYNNEI. V lost 3 bases and J lost 2; bases outside the gene matches: 5. The CDR3 spells CASSDVSGANTGELFF. As DNA, the CDR3 is TGTGCCAGCAGTGACGTTAGCGGGGCTAACACCGGGGAGCTGTTTTTT.

The V and J genes are TRBV9 and TRBJ1-4, with TRBD1 matching 7 bases. CDR1 is SGDLS and CDR2 is YYNGEE in the germline V gene. V shed 3 bases and J 4 bases; nucleotides not matched to a gene: 6. This CDR3 has 15 residues. The CDR3 DNA follows: TGTGCCAGCAGCGGAGGGACAGCCAATAATGAAAAACTGTTTTTT. This encodes CASSGGTANNEKLFF.

This clonotype was counted a few times. This sequence joins TRBV11-2 and TRBJ1-3; D remains unclear. Germline V gene data show CDR1 as SGHAT and CDR2 as FQNNGV. This CDR3 spans 14 amino acids. V was pared by 4 bases and J by 2 bases, with 9 bases between. The CDR3 region is CASSSGRTGNTIYF. The CDR3 nucleotides are TGTGCCAGCAGCTCTGGGAGGACTGGAAACACCATATATTTT.

This clonotype appeared once. The CDR3: CASNSDPGGNTEAFF. CDR3 DNA: TGCGCCAGCAACTCTGACCCAGGGGGAAACACTGAAGCTTTCTTT. The chain uses TRBV4-1 and TRBJ1-1; 7 nucleotides agree with TRBD1. The CDR3 is 15 residues long. Trimming at V came to 7 bases and at J to 2 bases, leaving 10 bases not matched to a gene. Germline CDR1 reads MGHRA; CDR2 reads YSYEKL.

For this clonotype: One junction end disagrees with the germline gene, perhaps due to a read error. The J gene is TRBJ2-5, the V gene TRBV6-5; TRBD2 is a possible D gene (7 bases). The CDR3 consists of 15 residues. Germline loops: CDR1 MNHEY, CDR2 SVGAGI. In nucleotides, the CDR3 is TGTGCCAGCAGTTACTCAGGGGGGGCAATAGAGACCCAGCACTTC. It encodes CASSYSGGAIETQHF.

In this sample, this clonotype turned up many times. This sequence joins TRBV12-3 or TRBV12-4 and TRBJ1-2; TRBD1 matches at 9 bases. The CDR3 covers 15 residues. The V segment lost 1 base and the J segment 6 bases; nucleotides outside the gene matches: 6. The CDR3 reads CASSLGGQGMDGYTF. The CDR3 DNA sequence: TGTGCCAGCAGTTTAGGAGGACAGGGGATGGATGGCTACACCTTC.

This clonotype appeared many times. The CDR3 nucleotides read TGTGCCAGCAACCAAGGAGAGAATAATTCACCCCTCCACTTT. This sequence encodes CASNQGENNSPLHF. The chain employs TRBV2 and TRBJ1-6; no definite D call. Germline CDR1 and CDR2: SNHLY and FYNNEI. The CDR3 spans 14 residues. With 7 bases removed from V and 5 bases from J, the gap between germline ends came to 12 bases.

In its sample, this clonotype was seen many times. The chain joins TRBV4-1 to TRBJ2-3; D unresolved. This CDR3 region has 13 residues. The ends were cut back, 0 bases at V and 11 bases at J, with 12 bases in the middle. From germline, CDR1 is MGHRA and CDR2 YSYEKL. Here the CDR3 DNA reads TGCGCCAGCAGCCAAGATCCCGACCGGCAGCAGTATTTT. Its translation: CASSQDPDRQQYF.

The CDR3 DNA is TGTGCCAGCAGCGTAGCCGGCGGGACTAAAGAGACCCAGTACTTC. This translates into CASSVAGGTKETQYF. V is TRBV9 and J is TRBJ2-5; 7 bases line up with TRBD2. Germline-derived CDR1 and CDR2 are SGDLS and YYNGEE. CDR3 length: 15 residues. The V gene end was trimmed by 0 bases and the J gene end by 3 bases; junction bases not matched to a gene: 5.

The chain recombines TRBV5-1 with TRBJ1-1; no reliable D call. From germline, CDR1 is SGHRS and CDR2 YFSETQ. Deletions cut 4 bases from V and 5 bases from J, with 12 bases between. This CDR3 is 13 amino acids long. Here the CDR3 reads CASSGQVRTEAFF. Written as DNA, the CDR3 is TGCGCCAGCAGCGGCCAGGTGCGGACTGAAGCTTTCTTT.

For this clonotype: With a much larger clone just one base away, this may be a read error. This chain links TRBV20-1 with TRBJ2-1; D may be TRBD2 (6 bases). Trimming stripped 7 bases from V and 6 bases from J, with 16 bases between. This CDR3 contains 13 residues. Germline CDR1 is DFQATT and CDR2 is SNEGSKA (reference sequence). CDR3 DNA: TGCAGTGGGAGGGGACCCCCAAGCAATGAGCAGTTCTTC. Protein product: CSGRGPPSNEQFF.

This clonotype was seen only a few times. The chain has TRBV18 and TRBJ1-1; D is possibly TRBD1 (6 bases). The V end lost 3 bases, the J end lost 10 bases, and 12 bases lay between the germline ends. CDR3 length: 12 amino acids. Germline CDR1 is KGHSH and CDR2 is LQKENI. CDR3 loop: CASSPSQGVAFF. The CDR3 bases are TGTGCCAGCTCACCGTCACAGGGTGTAGCTTTCTTT.

Many counts were recorded for this clonotype. V and J are TRBV18 and TRBJ2-3, with 12 bases aligning to TRBD1. The germline V gene has CDR1 KGHSH and CDR2 LQKENI. This CDR3 region has 16 residues. The V and J ends lost 4 bases and 3 bases, in that order; junction bases with no gene match: 5. CDR3 sequence (DNA): TGTGCCAGCTCACAACCGGGACAGGGGGCAACAGATACGCAGTATTTT. This translates into CASSQPGQGATDTQYF.

This clonotype was detected ten times or more. The V call is TRBV11-2, the J call TRBJ1-2; no clear D. Germline lookup yields CDR1 SGHAT and CDR2 FQNNGV. The V end lost 3 bases, the J end lost 1 base, and 6 bases lay between the germline ends. There are 13 residues in the CDR3. The CDR3 reads CASSFFINYGYTF. As DNA, the CDR3 is TGTGCCAGCAGCTTTTTCATTAACTATGGCTACACCTTC.

This clonotype was counted at least ten times. V and J are TRBV12-3 or TRBV12-4 and TRBJ1-5; no clear D. The V gene lost 3 bases and the J gene lost 3 bases, with 21 bases spanning the gap. This CDR3 spans 18 amino acids. CDR3 residues: CASSLVWRSAQHNQPQHF. CDR3 bases: TGTGCCAGCAGTTTGGTGTGGAGGTCCGCCCAACACAATCAGCCCCAGCATTTT.